These 9 T cell receptor beta chains originate from one sample sequenced in a study of Ad26.COV2.S vaccination and SARS-CoV-2 variants. Treatment here: around 19 received Ad26.COV2.S at low or high dose, single or two shots; five or six received placebo; per-sample allocation not given. Sampling was performed 63 days after the first vaccine or placebo injection. The protocol was immunoSEQ multiplex PCR, while the TCRdb copy is restricted to in-frame clones and leaves out a portion. The repertoire has about 480,000 clones, around 85% of them found once; the top ten carry about 13%. The material was peripheral blood, obtained in a trial of Ad26.COV2.S vaccine versus placebo. All receptors derive from a person aged 18-60 years who received the Ad26.COV2.S COVID-19 vaccine or a placebo.

J is TRBJ1-1 and V is TRBV19; D not certain. Germline CDR1 reads LNHDA; CDR2 reads SQIVND (reference sequence). V was trimmed by 6 bases and J by 5 bases, leaving 13 bases between them. This CDR3 is built from 13 residues. In nucleotides, the CDR3 is TGTGCCAGTAGCCCGCCGATGCGGACTGAAGCTTTCTTT. This translates into CASSPPMRTEAFF.

The rearrangement uses TRBV30 and TRBJ1-3; possibly TRBD1 for D (5 bases). The germline V and J ends were trimmed by 4 bases and 3 bases, with 16 bases remaining between them. Germline loops: CDR1 GTSNPN, CDR2 SVGIG (reference sequence). The CDR3 has 15 residues. Written as DNA, the CDR3 is TGTGCCTGGAACCACAGGACATTCAGTGGAAACACCATATATTTT. Translation gives CAWNHRTFSGNTIYF.

The genes are TRBV6-2 or TRBV6-3 and TRBJ2-7, with D uncertain. CDR3 length: 12 amino acids. Germline CDR1 reads MNHEY; CDR2 reads SVGEGT. The ends were cut back, 6 bases at V and 4 bases at J, with 10 bases in the middle. CDR3 DNA sequence: TGTGCCAGCAGCAAGTCTGGTTACGAGCAGTACTTC. Encoded protein: CASSKSGYEQYF.

The chain is built from TRBV6-4 and TRBJ1-5, with a weak D call TRBD1 (5 bases). Trimming shortened V by 2 bases and J by 5 bases, and 28 bases separated the two germline ends. Per germline, CDR1 MRHNA and CDR2 SNTAGT. CDR3 length: 20 amino acids. As DNA, the CDR3 is TGTGCCAGCAGTGACCCGACGGGCGGACACCACCTACTTGAGGATCAGCCCCAGCATTTT. Its protein is CASSDPTGGHHLLEDQPQHF.

On this clone: The final CDR3 position lacks the conserved phenylalanine or tryptophan, pointing to a likely read error. No DNA is shown, since the ends of the CDR3 on it are uncertain; the CDR3 is the one TCRdb lists. The rearrangement links TRBV3-1 (or the pseudogene TRBV3-2) to TRBJ1-1. Germline V lookup: CDR1 LGHDT, CDR2 YNNKEL (reference sequence). The CDR3 spans 9 amino acids, including both terminal residues. CDR3 region: CASSHLPCP.

The rearrangement uses TRBV7-8 and TRBJ1-2; the D is unclear. Germline V CDR1 and CDR2: SGHVS, FQNEAQ. This CDR3 contains 15 residues. Trimming took off 2 bases at V and 2 bases at J, with 12 bases between the two ends. In nucleotides, the CDR3 is TGTGCCAGCAGCTTATATCGGCGACTAAACTATGGCTACACCTTC. Amino acids: CASSLYRRLNYGYTF.

The rearrangement links TRBV19 to TRBJ1-5, with D unclear. Trimming removed 3 bases from V and 7 bases from J, with 19 bases in between. The CDR3 covers 16 residues. Germline values: CDR1 LNHDA, CDR2 SQIVND (reference sequence). CDR3 nucleotides: TGTGCCAGTAGTATTCCGGAGACTGAAGGCCGACAGCCCCAGCATTTT. Its protein product is CASSIPETEGRQPQHF.

This chain joins TRBV2 and TRBJ2-3; no reliable D call. CDR1 SNHLY and CDR2 FYNNEI come from the germline V gene. V was clipped by 4 bases and J by 5 bases, with 4 bases between them. The CDR3 has 11 residues. The CDR3 bases are TGTGCCAGCAGTGGAGTAGATACGCAGTATTTT. Translated, it gives CASSGVDTQYF.

This clone was seen just once. J is TRBJ2-3 and V is TRBV5-6, with 7 positions matching TRBD1. This CDR3 is built from 16 residues. Germline CDR1 reads SGHDT; CDR2 reads YYEEEE. Trimming removed 2 bases from V and 1 base from J; junction bases left unmatched: 7. In DNA form, the CDR3 reads TGTGCCAGCAGCTTAGAGGGGGCGCGGGGCACAGATACGCAGTATTTT. This codes for CASSLEGARGTDTQYF.